A selection of T cell receptor beta chains follows, all from one sample in a study of OX40 agonist ivuxolimab in advanced cancers. TCRdb keeps only in-frame clones here, not all; method: immunoSEQ multiplex PCR. The repertoire consists of tens of thousands of clones, with about 86% occurring once and the leading ten covering about 41%. Sequences were derived from CD4+ or CD8+ T cells sorted from blood, sampled in a trial of the OX40 agonist ivuxolimab. Receptor source: an adult with an advanced solid tumor such as melanoma, head and neck, liver or kidney cancer. Each CDR3 is given with its conserved first and last residue. D genes are given only for firm matches. Rows may omit the clone size; those that give it use once, few, many or a size class.

clone size	V gene	D gene	J gene	CDR3 protein	CDR3 DNA
-	TRBV10-3	-	TRBJ1-2	CAISETGKDGYTF	TGTGCCATCAGTGAAACAGGGAAGGATGGCTACACCTTC
-	TRBV30	TRBD1	TRBJ2-7	CAGFDRAYYEQYF	TGTGCCGGGTTTGACAGGGCTTACTACGAGCAGTACTTC
-	TRBV19	-	TRBJ2-2	CASSITGLGNTGELFF	TGTGCCAGTAGTATAACGGGACTGGGGAACACCGGGGAGCTGTTTTTT
few	TRBV19	-	TRBJ1-1	CASSIASYTGTEAFF	TGTGCCAGTAGTATCGCGTCTTACACGGGCACTGAAGCTTTCTTT
medium-sized	TRBV7-2	-	TRBJ2-5	CASSLEAVTQYF	TGTGCCAGCAGCTTAGAAGCAGTGACCCAGTACTTC
-	TRBV6-5	-	TRBJ2-5	CASSSLPMETQYF	TGTGCCAGCAGTTCCCTGCCGATGGAGACCCAGTACTTC
-	TRBV2	TRBD1	TRBJ1-6	CASSETGERYSPLHF	TGTGCCAGCAGTGAAACAGGGGAGCGGTATTCACCCCTCCACTTT
-	TRBV5-1	-	TRBJ2-7	CASSLGGSSYEQYF	TGCGCCAGCAGCTTGGGGGGGAGCTCCTACGAGCAGTACTTC
-	TRBV7-9	TRBD1	TRBJ2-1	CASSLVGQGYNEQFF	TGTGCCAGCAGCTTAGTAGGACAGGGGTACAATGAGCAGTTCTTC
-	TRBV6-5	-	TRBJ2-3	CASSYSWWDTQYF	TGTGCCAGCAGTTACAGCTGGTGGGATACGCAGTATTTT
-	TRBV7-6	-	TRBJ2-1	CASSLVWQGSSYNEQFF	TGTGCCAGCAGCTTAGTGTGGCAGGGTAGCTCCTACAATGAGCAGTTCTTC
-	TRBV27	-	TRBJ2-6	CASSPPSGANVLTF	TGTGCCAGCAGTCCCCCCTCTGGGGCCAACGTCCTGACTTTC
-	TRBV6-1	-	TRBJ2-7	CASSEAQGGYGEQYF	TGTGCCAGCAGTGAAGCCCAGGGGGGGTACGGCGAGCAGTACTTC
once	TRBV6-6	-	TRBJ2-7	CASSYSYGEINEQYF	TGTGCCAGCAGTTACTCGTACGGCGAGATCAACGAGCAGTACTTC
-	TRBV4-1	-	TRBJ1-2	CASSQDHLGLYGYTF	TGCGCCAGCAGCCAAGATCACCTAGGGCTGTATGGCTACACCTTC
few	TRBV9	-	TRBJ1-1	CASSVGGDTEAFF	TGTGCCAGCAGCGTAGGCGGGGACACTGAAGCTTTCTTT
-	TRBV29-1	-	TRBJ2-1	CSVPDGTGNEQFF	TGCAGCGTACCGGACGGGACGGGGAATGAGCAGTTCTTC
-	TRBV15	-	TRBJ1-1	CATSPFPRTGKNTEAFF	TGTGCCACCAGCCCCTTTCCTCGCACAGGGAAGAACACTGAAGCTTTCTTT
-	TRBV11-3	-	TRBJ1-2	CASSSLGKTYGYTF	TGTGCCAGCAGCAGTCTCGGAAAGACCTATGGCTACACCTTC
-	TRBV5-1	TRBD2	TRBJ2-1	CASSGISGSKRNEQFF	TGCGCCAGCAGCGGGATTAGCGGGAGTAAACGCAATGAGCAGTTCTTC
few	TRBV6-5	TRBD1	TRBJ1-6	CASSKTTGDNSPLHF	TGTGCCAGCAGCAAAACGACAGGGGATAATTCACCCCTCCACTTT
-	TRBV27	-	TRBJ2-7	CASSFSDSVEQYF	TGTGCCAGCAGTTTTTCGGACTCCGTCGAGCAGTACTTC
-	TRBV6-1	-	TRBJ2-1	CASSVGSYNEQFF	TGTGCCAGCAGTGTCGGGAGTTACAATGAGCAGTTCTTC
-	TRBV7-7	-	TRBJ2-1	CASSLGPGVGNEQFF	TGTGCCAGCAGCTTAGGGCCAGGGGTGGGGAATGAGCAGTTCTTC
-	TRBV5-1	-	TRBJ2-7	CASSLSISYEQYF	TGCGCCAGCAGCTTGTCAATCTCCTACGAGCAGTACTTC
-	TRBV6-5	-	TRBJ2-4	CASSYSDEKNIQYF	TGTGCCAGCAGTTACTCGGATGAGAAAAACATTCAGTACTTC
-	TRBV7-9	-	TRBJ1-4	CASSLASDFGEKLFF	TGTGCCAGCAGCTTAGCTTCGGATTTCGGTGAAAAACTGTTTTTT
-	TRBV5-1	TRBD2	TRBJ2-5	CASSYRTSGSQTQYF	TGCGCCAGCAGCTACCGGACTAGCGGGAGCCAGACCCAGTACTTC
once	TRBV27	TRBD1	TRBJ1-2	CASSPILGTGEDYGYTF	TGTGCCAGCAGTCCAATATTGGGGACAGGGGAGGATTATGGCTACACCTTC
-	TRBV30	TRBD1	TRBJ2-7	CASQGLHSYEQYF	TGTGCCTCACAGGGGCTACACTCCTACGAGCAGTACTTC
-	TRBV28	TRBD1	TRBJ1-2	CASSFQGAFVYGYTF	TGTGCCAGCAGTTTCCAGGGGGCGTTTGTCTATGGCTACACCTTC
-	TRBV13	TRBD2	TRBJ2-5	CASSLPSGKETQYF	TGTGCCAGCAGCTTACCTAGCGGGAAAGAGACCCAGTACTTC
-	TRBV28	-	TRBJ2-7	CASCVGGPYEQYF	TGTGCCAGCTGCGTGGGGGGCCCTTACGAGCAGTACTTC
once	TRBV10-1	TRBD2	TRBJ2-5	CASSESLAGAQETQYF	TGCGCCAGCAGTGAGTCTTTAGCGGGGGCTCAAGAGACCCAGTACTTC
-	TRBV2	-	TRBJ1-3	CASRGGIFSGNTIYF	TGTGCCAGCAGGGGGGGGATTTTCTCTGGAAACACCATATATTTT
-	TRBV19	-	TRBJ1-2	CASSFTGDYTF	TGTGCCAGTAGTTTCACAGGAGACTACACCTTC
-	TRBV19	-	TRBJ2-1	CASSIVAPSEQFF	TGTGCCAGTAGTATCGTGGCCCCCAGTGAGCAGTTCTTC
-	TRBV5-4	TRBD1	TRBJ2-3	CASNFPTGTTDTQYF	TGTGCCAGCAACTTCCCGACAGGGACAACAGATACGCAGTATTTT